The clone carrying this TCR beta chain was recorded at least ten times. Its cognate antigen is unknown. The data were taken from a study of identical twins. Whole-study results and caveats: Cord blood's abundant beta clonotypes had fewer insertions, unlike memory repertoires. The study based its conclusions on cross-sectional statistical analysis and did not follow the same donors.

With V trimmed by 0 bases and J by 4 bases, 5 bases remained unmatched. CDR3 size: 16 residues. CDR1 is MNHNY and CDR2 is SVGAGI in the germline V gene (reference sequence). Template switching added a universal primer site; cDNA carried unique molecular identifiers. One entry per CDR3 protein, called by TCRdb with MiXCR from the 5' RACE reads. Of about 100,000 distinct CDR3 sequences detected, 5.5% to 7% appear once; the ten largest clones hold about 12%. The V and J genes are TRBV6-6 and TRBJ2-1; 8 bases agree with TRBD1. This receptor was taken from a woman in her forties or fifties in good health. Material: memory T cells sorted from blood. This CDR3 reads CASSYSKGQAYNEQFF. CDR3 bases: TGTGCCAGCAGTTACTCGAAGGGACAGGCGTACAATGAGCAGTTCTTC.